This record looks at one T cell receptor (beta chain) sequence and its context. What it recognizes is unknown. This sample is drawn from a study of cytomegalovirus exposure and HLA in healthy donors. Study findings and constraints: A link between a missense DCLRE1C variant and TCR beta V- and J-gene trimming emerged from a later analysis.

It was with 60 Vbeta and 13 Jbeta primers that the PCR ran. The protocol was immunoSEQ multiplex PCR, while the TCRdb copy is restricted to in-frame clones and leaves out a portion. This sample has 100,000 to 150,000 clones, with under 80% found just once. The sample was PBMCs. This sequence was found in a man aged 35-49 years in good health and CMV-seropositive.

This CDR3 is CASSTSGSSTDTQYF. The CDR3 DNA reads TGTGCCAGCAGTACTAGCGGGTCGAGCACAGATACGCAGTATTTT. The V call is TRBV28, the J call TRBJ2-3, with TRBD2 matching over 9 bases. V was clipped by 5 bases and J by 0 bases; unmatched bases: 3. The CDR3 has 15 amino acids. Germline V lookup: CDR1 MDHEN, CDR2 SYDVKM. The entire variable domain, with the rest obtained from reference TRBV28 and TRBJ2-3, is as follows: DVKVTQSSRYLVKRTGEKVFLECVQDMDHENMFWYRQDPGLGLRLIYFSYDVKMKEKGDIPEGYSVSREKKERFSLILESASTNQTSMYLCASSTSGSSTDTQYFGPGTRLTVL.